This record looks at one T cell receptor beta chain sequence and its context. Antigen unknown. This sample was taken from a study of identical twins. Regarding the study as a whole: Diverse VJ usage suggested most zero-insertion clonotypes were not invariant T cells. Fewer insertions characterized abundant cord blood beta clonotypes, whereas memory repertoires showed none.

Template switching (which added a universal primer site) was used, and cDNA carried unique molecular identifiers. TCRdb called the 5' RACE reads again in MiXCR, with one record for every CDR3 protein. The table includes roughly 470,000 distinct CDR3 sequences, 13% to 15% detected once. The same sample was also used in a study of yellow fever vaccine responses in identical twins. Per that study: Twins' vaccine T cell responses reportedly seemed partly convergent and partly personalized.

The specimen sequenced was CD4+ T cells sorted from blood. The receptor comes from a woman aged 18-30 years in good health.

CDR3 loop: CASSGRESTNQPQHF. CDR3 sequence (DNA): TGTGCCAGTAGTGGGAGAGAGTCCACCAATCAGCCCCAGCATTTT. The chain links TRBV19 to TRBJ1-5; D is ambiguous. There are 15 residues in the CDR3. Between the trimmed V and J ends, which lost 5 bases and 3 bases, there was a span of 14 bases. Germline CDR1 is LNHDA and CDR2 is SQIVND (reference sequence).